This note documents a single T cell receptor (beta chain) sequence. No antigen is known for it. Researchers made TCR beta libraries by using iRepertoire HTBI primers and running Arm-PCR on CDR3 regions. As processed by the authors: Across samples, more than 55 TRBV and around 14 TRBJ segments were found. A single record per CDR3 protein comes from TCRdb applying MiXCR to the multiplex PCR reads. Here the V and J calls rest on TCRdb's processing, not on the authors' analysis. The table has 360,000 or so distinct CDR3 sequences, about 12% seen once. Time point meaning: newly diagnosed GD, antithyroid drugs for less than 3 months. Extracted PBMC RNA gave rise to the TCR library. An endocrinology department located in Xi'an, China, was where the patients came from. The data were obtained in a study of regulatory T cells in long-lasting Graves disease. Whole-study findings and limits: Persistent-disease Graves' patients showed less TCR diversity than new cases.

The germline V gene has CDR1 SNHLY and CDR2 FYNNEI. This CDR3 has 15 amino acids. Trimming left V 6 bases short and J 7 bases short, with 16 bases between. The data also belong to a second study, concerning T cells in Graves' hyperthyroidism and ophthalmopathy.

This chain joins TRBV2 and TRBJ1-6; D is possibly TRBD1 (6 bases). This sample comprised peripheral blood mononuclear cells (PBMCs), obtained at new diagnosis, from a patient treated with antithyroid drugs. The sequence was obtained from a young woman with Graves disease. The CDR3 here is CASSLRGQGNSPLHF. In DNA, the CDR3 is TGTGCCAGCAGCTTAAGAGGGCAGGGGAATTCACCCCTCCACTTT.